The table lists the clone carrying this TCR beta chain with a count of one. Its antigen is not identified. This CDR3 comprises 16 residues. Trimming left V 4 bases short and J 0 bases short, with 13 bases between. Germline-derived CDR1 and CDR2 are ENHRY and SYGVKD. The source of the sample is a study of T cell responses to AZD1222 COVID-19 vaccine. Overall study findings and caveats: The study found Spike-specific TCR breadth and depth rose after two AZD1222 doses. Donors skewed white British and female; clonal diversity was possibly underestimated. Only a handful of AZD1222 recipients, about six in all, had baseline seropositivity. Targets within unmutated variant regions were reportedly found for nearly half of spike-specific TCRs.

Here immunoSEQ multiplex PCR was the method, and the copy in TCRdb shows in-frame clones only, minus some. Of 150,000 to 200,000 clones detected, roughly 92% appear once; the ten largest clones hold less than 4.5%. Sequencing was performed on peripheral blood, taken 28 days after the second dose of the MenACWY control vaccine. The receptor was isolated from an adult who received the MenACWY meningococcal vaccine as a control. The V call is TRBV10-3, the J call TRBJ2-1; the D call may be TRBD1 or TRBD2 (5 bases each). CDR3 loop: CAISGRDGSSYNEQFF. Here the CDR3 DNA reads TGTGCCATCAGTGGTCGGGACGGCAGCTCCTACAATGAGCAGTTCTTC.